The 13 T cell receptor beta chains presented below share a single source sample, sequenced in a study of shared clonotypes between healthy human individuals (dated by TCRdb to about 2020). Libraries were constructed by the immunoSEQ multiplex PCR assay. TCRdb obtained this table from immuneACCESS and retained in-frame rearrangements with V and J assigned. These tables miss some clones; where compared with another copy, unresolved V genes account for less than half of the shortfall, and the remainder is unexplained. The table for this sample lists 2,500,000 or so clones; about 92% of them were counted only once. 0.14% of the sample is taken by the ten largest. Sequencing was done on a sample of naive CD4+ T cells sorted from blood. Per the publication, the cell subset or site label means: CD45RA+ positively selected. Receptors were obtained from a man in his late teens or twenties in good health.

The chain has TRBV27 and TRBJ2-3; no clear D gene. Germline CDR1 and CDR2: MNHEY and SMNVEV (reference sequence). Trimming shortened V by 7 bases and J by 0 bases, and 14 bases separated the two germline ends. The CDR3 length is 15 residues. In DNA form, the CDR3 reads TGTGCCAGCACCCGGAGCATTTTCAGCACAGATACGCAGTATTTT. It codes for CASTRSIFSTDTQYF.

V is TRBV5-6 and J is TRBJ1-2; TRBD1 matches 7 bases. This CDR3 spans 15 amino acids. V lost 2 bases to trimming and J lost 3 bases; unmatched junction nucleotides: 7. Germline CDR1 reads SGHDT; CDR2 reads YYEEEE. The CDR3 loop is CASSFLTGIDYGYTF. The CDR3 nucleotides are TGTGCCAGCAGCTTTTTGACAGGGATTGACTATGGCTACACCTTC.

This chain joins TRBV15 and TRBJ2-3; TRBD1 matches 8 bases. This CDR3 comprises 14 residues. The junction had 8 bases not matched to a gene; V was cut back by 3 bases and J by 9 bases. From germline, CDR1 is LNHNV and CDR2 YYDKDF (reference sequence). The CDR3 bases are TGTGCCACCAGCAGGGTTGACAGACAGGGGACGCAGTATTTT. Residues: CATSRVDRQGTQYF.

CDR3 sequence reads: CASSPEGAPATNEKLFF. CDR3 nucleotides: TGCGCCAGCAGCCCAGAAGGTGCACCAGCAACTAATGAAAAACTGTTTTTT. V and J are TRBV5-1 and TRBJ1-4; D gene uncertain. CDR3 size: 17 residues. The germline V and J ends were trimmed by 4 bases and 0 bases, with 16 bases remaining between them. Germline CDR1 is SGHRS and CDR2 is YFSETQ. The full variable domain, its missing parts supplied by reference TRBV5-1 and TRBJ1-4, is KAGVTQTPRYLIKTRGQQVTLSCSPISGHRSVSWYQQTPGQGLQFLFEYFSETQRNKGNFPGRFSGRQFSNSRSEMNVSTLELGDSALYLCASSPEGAPATNEKLFFGSGTQLSVL.

The CDR3 region has the DNA TGCGCCAGCAGCTTGGGGGACTGGGGCTCCTACAATGAGCAGTTCTTC. Residues: CASSLGDWGSYNEQFF. The genes are TRBV5-1 and TRBJ2-1; TRBD2 is a possible D gene (6 bases). The V end was cut by 0 bases, the J end by 0 bases, with 10 bases between. The CDR3 covers 16 residues. Germline loops: CDR1 SGHRS, CDR2 YFSETQ.

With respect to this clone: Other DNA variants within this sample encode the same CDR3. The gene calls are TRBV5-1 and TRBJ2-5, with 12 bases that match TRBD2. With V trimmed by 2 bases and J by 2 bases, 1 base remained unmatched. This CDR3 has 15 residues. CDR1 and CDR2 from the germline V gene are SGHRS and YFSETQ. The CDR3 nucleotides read TGCGCCAGCAGCTTAGGACTAGCGGGACAAGAGACCCAGTACTTC. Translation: CASSLGLAGQETQYF.

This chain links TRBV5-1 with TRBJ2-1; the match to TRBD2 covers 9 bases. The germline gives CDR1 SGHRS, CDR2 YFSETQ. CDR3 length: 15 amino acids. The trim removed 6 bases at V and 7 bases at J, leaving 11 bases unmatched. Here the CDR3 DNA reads TGCGCCAGCACCACCGGGACTAGCAATCAAAATGAGCAGTTCTTC. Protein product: CASTTGTSNQNEQFF.

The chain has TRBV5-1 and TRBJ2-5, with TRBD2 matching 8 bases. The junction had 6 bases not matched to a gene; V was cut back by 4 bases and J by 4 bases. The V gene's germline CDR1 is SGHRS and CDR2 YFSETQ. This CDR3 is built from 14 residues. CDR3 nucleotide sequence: TGCGCCAGCAGCGTTAGCGGGATTGGAGAGACCCAGTACTTC. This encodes CASSVSGIGETQYF.

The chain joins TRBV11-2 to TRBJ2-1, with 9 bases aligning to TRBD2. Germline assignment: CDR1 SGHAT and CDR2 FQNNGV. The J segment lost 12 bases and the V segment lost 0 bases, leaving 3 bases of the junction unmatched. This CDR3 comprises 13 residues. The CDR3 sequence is CASSLDGLARQFF. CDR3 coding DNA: TGTGCCAGCAGCTTAGACGGACTAGCGAGGCAGTTCTTC.

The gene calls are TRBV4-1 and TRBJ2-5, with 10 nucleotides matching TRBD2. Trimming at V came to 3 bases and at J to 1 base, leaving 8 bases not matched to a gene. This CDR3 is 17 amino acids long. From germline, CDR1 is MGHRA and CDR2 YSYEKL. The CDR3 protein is CASSQGRSGGLQETQYF. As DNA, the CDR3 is TGCGCCAGCAGCCAGGGCCGTAGCGGGGGGCTCCAAGAGACCCAGTACTTC.

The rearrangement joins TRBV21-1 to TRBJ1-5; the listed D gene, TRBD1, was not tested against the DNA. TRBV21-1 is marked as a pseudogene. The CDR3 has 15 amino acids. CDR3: CASSSETDSNQPQHF. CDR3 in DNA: TGTGCCAGCAGCAGTGAGACAGATAGCAATCAGCCCCAGCATTTT.

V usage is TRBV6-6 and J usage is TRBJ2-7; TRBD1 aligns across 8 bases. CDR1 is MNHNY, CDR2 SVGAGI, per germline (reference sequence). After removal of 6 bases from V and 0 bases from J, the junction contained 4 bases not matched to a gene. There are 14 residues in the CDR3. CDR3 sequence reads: CASRPDRASYEQYF. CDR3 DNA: TGTGCCAGCAGACCGGACAGGGCCTCCTACGAGCAGTACTTC.

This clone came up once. The CDR3 nucleotides read TGTGCCACCAGCAGAGATCGGGACGAGCAGTACTTC. Translated: CATSRDRDEQYF. The chain uses TRBV15 and TRBJ2-7; no firm D call. The germline V and J ends were trimmed by 0 bases and 5 bases, with 5 bases remaining between them. Germline V lookup: CDR1 LNHNV, CDR2 YYDKDF (reference sequence). The CDR3 covers 12 residues.